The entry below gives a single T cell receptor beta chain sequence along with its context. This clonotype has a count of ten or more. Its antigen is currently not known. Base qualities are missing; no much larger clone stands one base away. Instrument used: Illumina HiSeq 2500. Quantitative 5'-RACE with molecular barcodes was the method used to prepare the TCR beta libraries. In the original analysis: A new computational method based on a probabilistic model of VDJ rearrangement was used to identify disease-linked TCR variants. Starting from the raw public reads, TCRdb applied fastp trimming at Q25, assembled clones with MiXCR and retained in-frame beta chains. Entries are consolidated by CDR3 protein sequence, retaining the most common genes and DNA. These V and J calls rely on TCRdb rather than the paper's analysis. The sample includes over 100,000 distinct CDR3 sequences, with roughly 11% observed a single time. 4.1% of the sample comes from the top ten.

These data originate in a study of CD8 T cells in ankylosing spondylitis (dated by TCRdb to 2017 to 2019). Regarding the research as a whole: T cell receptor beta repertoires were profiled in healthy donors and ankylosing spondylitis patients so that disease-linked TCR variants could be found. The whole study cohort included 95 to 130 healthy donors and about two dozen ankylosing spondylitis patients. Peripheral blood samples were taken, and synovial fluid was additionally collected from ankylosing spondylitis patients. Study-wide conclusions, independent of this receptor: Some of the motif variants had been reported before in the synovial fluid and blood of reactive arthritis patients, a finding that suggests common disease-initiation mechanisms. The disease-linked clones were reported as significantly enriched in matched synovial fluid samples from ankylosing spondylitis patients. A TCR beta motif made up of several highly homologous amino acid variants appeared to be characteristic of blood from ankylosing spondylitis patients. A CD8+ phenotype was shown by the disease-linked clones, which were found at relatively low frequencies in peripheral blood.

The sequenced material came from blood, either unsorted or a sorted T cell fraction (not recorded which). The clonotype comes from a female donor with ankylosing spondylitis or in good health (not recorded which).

The CDR3 region reads CASSTGADNEKLFF. The DNA sequence reads TGCGCCAGCAGCACAGGGGCCGATAATGAAAAACTGTTTTTT. The chain is made from TRBV10-1 and TRBJ1-4; 7 junctional bases match TRBD1. The CDR3 runs 14 residues from the cysteine to the phenylalanine. The CDR3 DNA has 42 bases and is translated from base 1. Relative to germline, V is missing 6 bases and J is missing 4 bases, with 5 bases of the junction outside any gene match. CDR1 and CDR2, per the germline V gene (reference sequence), are WNHNN and SYGVQD.